The clone carrying this T cell receptor (beta chain) was seen a single time. The data were taken from a study of blood T cell repertoires in COVID-19. Study-level background: Sample material is recorded as cDNA or gDNA derived from T cells, B-cell-depleted T cells, or PBMCs.

As originally analysed: Reference gene primer amplification gave nucleated cell count estimates. Sequencing used immunoSEQ multiplex PCR; TCRdb keeps in-frame clones, though not all of them. The DNA gave D and trimming, while V, J and clone size come from that table. The sample has about 370,000 clones; almost 90% are singletons. The CDR3 sequence is 15 residues long. With 6 bases clipped from V and 2 bases from J, the junction kept 6 bases outside the gene matches. Germline V CDR1 and CDR2: MNHEY, SVGEGT. Sequences were obtained from peripheral blood. The source is a man aged 18 to 29 with active or convalescent COVID-19. The chain has TRBV6-2 or TRBV6-3 and TRBJ2-1, with 8 nucleotides matching TRBD2. This CDR3 is CASSDAGGTYNEQFF. The CDR3 coding sequence is TGTGCCAGCAGCGATGCGGGGGGCACCTACAATGAGCAGTTCTTC.